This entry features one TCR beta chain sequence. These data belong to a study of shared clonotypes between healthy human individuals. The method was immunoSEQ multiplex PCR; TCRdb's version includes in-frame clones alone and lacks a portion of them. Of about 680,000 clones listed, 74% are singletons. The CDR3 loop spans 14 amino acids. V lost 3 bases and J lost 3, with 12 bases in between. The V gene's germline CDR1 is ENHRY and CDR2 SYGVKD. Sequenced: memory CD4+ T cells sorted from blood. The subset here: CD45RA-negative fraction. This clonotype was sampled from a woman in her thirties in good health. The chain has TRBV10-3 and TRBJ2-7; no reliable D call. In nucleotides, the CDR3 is TGTGCCATCAGTGATACCCTATCCAGCTACGAGCAGTACTTC. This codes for CAISDTLSSYEQYF.